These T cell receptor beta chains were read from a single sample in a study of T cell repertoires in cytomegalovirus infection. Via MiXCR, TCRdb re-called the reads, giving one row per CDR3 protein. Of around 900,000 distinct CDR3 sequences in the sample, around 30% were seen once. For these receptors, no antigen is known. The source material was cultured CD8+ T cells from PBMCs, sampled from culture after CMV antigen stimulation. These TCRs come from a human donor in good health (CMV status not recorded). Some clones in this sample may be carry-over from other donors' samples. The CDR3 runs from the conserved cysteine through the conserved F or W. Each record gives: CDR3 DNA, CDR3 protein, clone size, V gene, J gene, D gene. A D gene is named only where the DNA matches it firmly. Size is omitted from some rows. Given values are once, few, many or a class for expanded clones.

TGTGCCAGCAGACTCACGGAGGCCATGAACACTGAAGCTTTCTTT	CASRLTEAMNTEAFF	few	TRBV6-5	TRBJ1-1	-
TGCGCCAGCAGCCTGGACTCTAGAGGCACCGGGGAGCTGTTTTTT	CASSLDSRGTGELFF	-	TRBV5-1	TRBJ2-2	-
TGTGCCAGCAGCCAGGGGACAGGTGGGACCCAGTACTTC	CASSQGTGGTQYF	-	TRBV7-9	TRBJ2-5	TRBD1
TGCAGCGTTGAATTTGGGGAGAGGAATGAAAAACTGTTTTTT	CSVEFGERNEKLFF	-	TRBV29-1	TRBJ1-4	-
TGTGCCAGCAGCCGGGACAGGGATAGCAATCAGCCCCAGCATTTT	CASSRDRDSNQPQHF	many	TRBV12-3/TRBV12-4	TRBJ1-5	TRBD1
TGTGCCAGCAGTCAGATCCAAGAAGCTTTCTTT	CASSQIQEAFF	-	TRBV6-2/TRBV6-3	TRBJ1-1	-
TGTGCCAGCAGCTTGCGGGGTGGAGAGACCCAGTACTTC	CASSLRGGETQYF	many	TRBV7-9	TRBJ2-5	-
TGTGCCAGCAGACTAACGCCGGGGGGGTCCTACAATGAGCAGTTCTTC	CASRLTPGGSYNEQFF	few	TRBV6-2/TRBV6-3	TRBJ2-1	TRBD2
TGTGCCAGCAGTGGATCCTGGGAGGGCAGAACCGAGGACGAGCAGTACTTC	CASSGSWEGRTEDEQYF	few	TRBV25-1	TRBJ2-7	TRBD2
TGTGCCAGCAGCTTGACAGCGGGCGCAACTAATGAAAAACTGTTTTTT	CASSLTAGATNEKLFF	-	TRBV11-2	TRBJ1-4	-
TGTGCTAGTGGTTCCCCCCTCGCGGGGGAAAGTTTAGATACGCAGTATTTT	CASGSPLAGESLDTQYF	-	TRBV12-5	TRBJ2-3	TRBD2